Sequencing of this T cell receptor beta chain was carried out in a study of cytomegalovirus exposure and HLA in healthy donors (dated by TCRdb to the late 2010s). For the study in its entirety: A later analysis indicated that the 120 or so validation repertoires were generated on the platform also employed for the approximately 700 repertoires of the first cohort. The study was designed to test whether signatures of past pathogen exposure could be identified by cataloging public T cell receptors. A separate validation cohort of over a hundred different subjects was used in addition to the roughly 720-subject first cohort. To predict cytomegalovirus infection status, the study brought together high-throughput TCR immunosequencing, statistical association of individual TCRs with disease status, and machine learning.

Comments on this clone: Its cognate antigen has yet to be identified. No much larger clone exists at a distance of one base, and base qualities are not known.

The germline V gene provides CDR1 SQVTM and CDR2 ANQGSEA. Spanning cysteine to phenylalanine, the CDR3 consists of 13 amino acids. The DNA shown is the 39-base CDR3, in frame from base 1. Trimming removed 6 bases from V and 5 bases from J, leaving 16 bases between the germline ends. What the authors observed across the whole study: The study gave a list of some 150 TCR beta chains associated with cytomegalovirus. In both the original and validation cohorts, the classifier was reported to diagnose cytomegalovirus status with high specificity and sensitivity. A later analysis found that TCRs clustered in the first cohort also tended to co-occur in the roughly 110 validation repertoires, with 94% of cluster scores above 0. In vitro tests confirmed that a few of the cytomegalovirus-associated TCR beta chains recognize cytomegalovirus antigens. The authors suggested that the approach could potentially be generalized to other disease states and immunological phenotypes. Most TCR sequences were observed very rarely across donors, whereas some public TCRs were present in many individuals. A later analysis lacked HLA typing for the validation cohort, so it scored co-occurrence in that cohort across all 110 or so repertoires.

Libraries were constructed by the immunoSEQ multiplex PCR assay. As for the authors' bioinformatics: To diagnose cytomegalovirus status from the catalog of TCR beta chain sequences, a statistical classification framework was built. In TCRdb, the immuneACCESS table is reduced to in-frame sequences with V and J assigned. These tables do not hold every clone; where another copy was compared, an unresolved V gene accounts for under half, and the others remain unexplained. V and J calls and clone size are as listed in that table; D and trimming were resolved from the DNA. The sample table holds over 200,000 clones, of which approximately 86% were seen once. The top ten constitute around 3% of the sample. The donors were included in the validation cohort of 120 subjects, a group kept apart from the roughly 680-subject first cohort.

This clonotype originated in a young woman in good health and CMV-seronegative. The V gene is TRBV29-1 and the J gene is TRBJ1-1; the D gene is possibly TRBD1, with 5 bases matching. What was sequenced was PBMCs. The DNA sequence is as follows: TGCAGCGTCGCACGAAGGGGTAGAACTGAAGCTTTCTTT. This is translated as CSVARRGRTEAFF.